This TCR beta chain was captured in a study of cytomegalovirus exposure and HLA in healthy donors. The V and J ends lost 5 bases and 4 bases, in that order; junction bases with no gene match: 5. The germline V gene encodes CDR1 PRHDT and CDR2 FYEKMQ (reference sequence). The CDR3 spans 15 residues. Vbeta (60) and Jbeta (13) primers were used in the PCR. Clones were read by immunoSEQ multiplex PCR, and TCRdb kept only the in-frame ones, dropping some. The sample carries roughly 100,000 clones, about 70% recorded once. Sequencing was carried out using PBMCs. This receptor was taken from a female donor in good health and CMV-seronegative. The chain is built from TRBV13 and TRBJ2-2; 9 positions agree with TRBD1. The CDR3 loop reads CASSQGTGRTGELFF. CDR3 DNA: TGTGCCAGCAGCCAAGGGACAGGGCGCACCGGGGAGCTGTTTTTT. Drawing the rest from reference TRBV13 and TRBJ2-2, the complete variable domain is AAGVIQSPRHLIKEKRETATLKCYPIPRHDTVYWYQQGPGQDPQFLISFYEKMQSDKGSIPDRFSAQQFSDYHSELNMSSLELGDSALYFCASSQGTGRTGELFFGEGSRLTVL.